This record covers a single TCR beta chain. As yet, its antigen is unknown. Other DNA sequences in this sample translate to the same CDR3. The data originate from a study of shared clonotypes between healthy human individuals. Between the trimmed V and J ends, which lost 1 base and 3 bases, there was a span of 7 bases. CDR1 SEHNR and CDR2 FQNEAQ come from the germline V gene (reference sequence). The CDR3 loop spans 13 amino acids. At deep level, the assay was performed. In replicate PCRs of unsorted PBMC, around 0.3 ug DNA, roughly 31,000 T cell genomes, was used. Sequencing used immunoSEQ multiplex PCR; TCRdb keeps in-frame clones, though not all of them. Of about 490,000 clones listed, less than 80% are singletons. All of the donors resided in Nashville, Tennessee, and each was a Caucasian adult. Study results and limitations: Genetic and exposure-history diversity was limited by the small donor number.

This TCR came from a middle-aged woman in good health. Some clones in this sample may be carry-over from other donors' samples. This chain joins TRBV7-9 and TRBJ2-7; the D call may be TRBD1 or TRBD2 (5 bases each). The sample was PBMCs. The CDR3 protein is CASSLGGNYEQYF. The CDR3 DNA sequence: TGTGCCAGCAGCTTAGGGGGGAACTACGAGCAGTACTTC.